This section outlines one T cell receptor (beta chain) sequence together with its context. The data are from a study of glioma-infiltrating T cells after dendritic cell vaccination. Only in-frame clones appear in the TCRdb table, and some are missing; sequencing was by immunoSEQ multiplex PCR. The sample carries about 73,000 clones, approximately 80% recorded once. The sequencing used blood, collected before dendritic cell vaccination. The TCR sequence derives from a human donor with glioblastoma.

Here the CDR3 reads CASSFYRLNTEAFF. The CDR3 DNA reads TGTGCCAGCAGCTTCTACAGACTGAACACTGAAGCTTTCTTT. The rearrangement links TRBV7-2 to TRBJ1-1; D gene ambiguous. Per germline, CDR1 SGHTA and CDR2 FQGNSA. Trimming removed 3 bases from V and 0 bases from J, with 8 bases in between. The CDR3 loop spans 14 amino acids.